The sequence of this T cell receptor (beta chain) was determined in a study of spatial heterogeneity in lung cancer. Using its own MiXCR run on the 5' RACE reads, TCRdb lists one record per CDR3 protein. The data show over 9,000 distinct CDR3 sequences, roughly 13% seen once. This sample's time point: sample taken at primary tumor resection. Study observations and caveats: Mutation tallies in tumors tracked expanded intratumoral alpha and beta TCR counts.

Germline V gene data show CDR1 as MGHRA and CDR2 as YSYEKL. Trimming shortened V by 0 bases and J by 1 base, and 13 bases separated the two germline ends. This CDR3 is 16 amino acids long. This clonotype was seen ten or more times. Antigen: not known. This clonotype was sampled from a male donor with early-stage non-small cell lung cancer. This sample comprised lung tumor tissue, obtained at surgery. The rearrangement links TRBV4-1 to TRBJ2-7, with D possibly being TRBD1 (6 bases). CDR3 sequence: CASSQDSTQGSYEQYF. The CDR3 region has the DNA TGCGCCAGCAGCCAAGATTCAACGCAGGGGTCCTACGAGCAGTACTTC.